This T cell receptor delta chain was sequenced during a study of gamma-delta T cells after stem cell transplantation. TCRdb re-called clones from the RT-PCR reads using CATT. The repertoire has some 10,000 delta-chain clones, 1% to 1.5% of them found once; the top ten carry 10%. Note on this clone: A clone one base away is much larger, so this may be a read error. This specimen includes other DNA sequences encoding the same CDR3.

Germline V gene data show CDR1 as GEAIGNYY and CDR2 as EKD. The trim removed 3 bases at V and 3 bases at J, leaving 18 bases unmatched. This CDR3 has 18 residues. The V gene is TRDV2, the J gene TRDJ1; 7 bases align to TRDD3. The sequence was obtained from a human donor. It is not recorded whose cells these are; they may come from a transplant donor. The source material was gamma-delta T cells. The CDR3 DNA reads TGTGCCTGTGACCAGATTCTGGGGGCCCCAGGTATTGCCGATAAACTCATCTTT. It translates to CACDQILGAPGIADKLIF.